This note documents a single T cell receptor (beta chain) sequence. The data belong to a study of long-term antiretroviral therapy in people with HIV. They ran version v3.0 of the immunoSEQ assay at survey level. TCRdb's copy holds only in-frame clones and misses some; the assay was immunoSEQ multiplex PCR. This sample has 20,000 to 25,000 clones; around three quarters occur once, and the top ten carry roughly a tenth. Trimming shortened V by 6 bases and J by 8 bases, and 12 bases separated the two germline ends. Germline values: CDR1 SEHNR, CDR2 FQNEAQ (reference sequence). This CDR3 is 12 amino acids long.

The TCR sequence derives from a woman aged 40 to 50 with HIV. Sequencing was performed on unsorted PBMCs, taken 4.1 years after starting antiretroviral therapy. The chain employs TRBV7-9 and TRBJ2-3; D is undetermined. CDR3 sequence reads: CASSTRSGTQYF. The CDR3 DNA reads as TGTGCCAGCAGTACCAGGTCAGGTACGCAGTATTTT.